This TCR beta chain came from a study of cytomegalovirus exposure and HLA in healthy donors. This CDR3 is built from 15 residues. From germline, CDR1 is SGHTA and CDR2 FQGNSA. V was clipped by 1 base and J by 8 bases, with 15 bases between them. The PCR employed 60 Vbeta primers together with 13 Jbeta primers. The protocol was immunoSEQ multiplex PCR, while the TCRdb copy is restricted to in-frame clones and leaves out a portion. The top ten hold around 1.2% of the sample, which has 100,000 to 150,000 clones, about 80% seen once. V usage is TRBV7-2 and J usage is TRBJ2-1, with D possibly matching TRBD2 (7 bases). This clonotype was obtained from a girl aged 2 to 10 in good health and CMV-seronegative. Source material: PBMCs. In nucleotides, the CDR3 is TGTGCCAGCAGCTTAGAAGGGACGGGGGGCGATGAGCAGTTCTTC. Protein: CASSLEGTGGDEQFF. Filled out from reference TRBV7-2 and TRBJ2-1, the complete variable domain reads GAGVSQSPSNKVTEKGKDVELRCDPISGHTALYWYRQSLGQGLEFLIYFQGNSAPDKSGLPSDRFSAERTGGSVSTLTIQRTQQEDSAVYLCASSLEGTGGDEQFFGPGTRLTVL.